This T cell receptor (beta chain) was sequenced in a study of blood T cell repertoires in COVID-19. Study details: Some COVID-19 samples were acute and others convalescent; all came from the United States, Italy and Spain. T cells, B-cell-depleted T cells, or PBMCs supplied cDNA or gDNA.

In the study's own analysis: Reference gene primer amplification gave nucleated cell count estimates. Method: immunoSEQ multiplex PCR; TCRdb's copy keeps in-frame clones and lacks some. The V and J calls and clone size were taken over from that table, and D and trimming were inferred from the DNA. Here the sample spans about 160,000 clones, about 84% being singletons. The ends lost 5 bases at V and 1 base at J; junction bases unmatched: 5. There are 16 residues in the CDR3. Germline loops: CDR1 MRHNA, CDR2 SNTAGT. The sequenced sample was PBMCs or T cells enriched from blood (not recorded which). The V gene is TRBV6-4, the J gene TRBJ2-1, with 10 bases that match TRBD2. This TCR came from a woman aged 40 to 50 with acute COVID-19. CDR3 region: CASSSGRAGSYNEQFF. CDR3 DNA: TGTGCCAGCAGTAGCGGGAGGGCCGGGTCCTACAATGAGCAGTTCTTC.